A selection of T cell receptor beta chains follows, all from one sample in a study of cytomegalovirus exposure and HLA in healthy donors. TCRdb's copy holds only in-frame clones and misses some; the assay was immunoSEQ multiplex PCR. The sample has fewer than 150,000 clones, around 75% seen once. Sequenced material: PBMCs. The receptors shown here come from a man aged 25-45 years in good health and CMV-seronegative. Both conserved end residues are part of each CDR3. Fields, in order: D gene, clone size, V gene, J gene, CDR3 protein, CDR3 DNA. D genes are given only for firm matches. Rows give clone size only sometimes, using once, few, many, or a class for an expanded clone.

NA	NA	TRBV30	TRBJ2-1	CAWSALGRGEQFF	TGTGCCTGGAGTGCTCTAGGGAGAGGAGAGCAGTTCTTC
NA	NA	TRBV7-2	TRBJ1-2	CASSLELGQGYTF	TGTGCCAGCAGCTTAGAGTTGGGGCAGGGCTACACCTTC
NA	NA	TRBV7-6	TRBJ2-7	CASSLAAGRYEQYF	TGTGCCAGCAGCTTAGCGGCAGGGCGATACGAGCAGTACTTC
TRBD2	NA	TRBV23-1	TRBJ2-2	CASSQSGRARELFF	TGCGCCAGCAGTCAATCGGGGAGGGCAAGGGAGCTGTTTTTT
TRBD2	few	TRBV27	TRBJ2-7	CASSLLTAGGSPHEQYF	TGTGCCAGCAGTTTATTGACCGCGGGGGGCTCTCCCCACGAGCAGTACTTC
TRBD1	few	TRBV30	TRBJ1-1	CAWSTGSPSTEAFF	TGTGCCTGGTCGACAGGGTCCCCCTCCACTGAAGCTTTCTTT
TRBD2	NA	TRBV7-9	TRBJ2-3	CASSNRLAGGPDTQYF	TGTGCCAGCAGCAACAGACTAGCGGGGGGTCCAGATACGCAGTATTTT
TRBD1	few	TRBV30	TRBJ1-2	CAWMGTVYGYTF	TGTGCCTGGATGGGGACAGTCTATGGCTACACCTTC
TRBD1	NA	TRBV29-1	TRBJ1-2	CIVVKGAGYGYTF	TGCATCGTTGTTAAGGGGGCGGGCTATGGCTACACCTTC
NA	NA	TRBV7-9	TRBJ2-1	CASSSGGHTYNEQFF	TGTGCCAGCAGCTCAGGCGGACATACCTACAATGAGCAGTTCTTC
TRBD2	NA	TRBV6-5	TRBJ2-2	CASRRRGGGELFF	TGTGCCAGCAGACGTCGGGGGGGCGGGGAGCTGTTTTTT
NA	NA	TRBV13	TRBJ1-5	CASSLQRNQPQHF	TGTGCCAGCAGCCTACAGCGGAACCAGCCCCAGCATTTT
NA	NA	TRBV6-6	TRBJ1-4	CASSFPRVANEKLFF	TGTGCCAGCAGCTTCCCCAGGGTAGCTAATGAAAAACTGTTTTTT
TRBD2	NA	TRBV25-1	TRBJ2-3	CASSDRGLAGGRDTQYF	TGTGCCAGCAGTGACAGGGGACTAGCGGGGGGGCGAGATACGCAGTATTTT
NA	NA	TRBV7-9	TRBJ2-2	CASSLGVDLSTGELFF	TGTGCCAGCAGCTTAGGAGTAGATTTGAGCACCGGGGAGCTGTTTTTT
TRBD2	NA	TRBV9	TRBJ2-3	CASSDSGGADTQYF	TGTGCCAGCAGCGATAGCGGGGGGGCAGATACGCAGTATTTT
NA	NA	TRBV30	TRBJ2-4	CAWSTGLLAKNIQYF	TGTGCCTGGAGTACAGGCCTATTGGCCAAAAACATTCAGTACTTC
TRBD1	NA	TRBV7-6	TRBJ2-5	CASSFPDRGETQYF	TGTGCCAGCAGCTTTCCTGACAGGGGAGAGACCCAGTACTTC